Listed below are T cell receptor beta chains from one sample, sequenced in a study of T cell changes during pregnancy in multiple sclerosis. Some clones are missing from TCRdb's copy, which holds only in-frame ones; the method was immunoSEQ multiplex PCR. The sample lists roughly 89,000 clones, approximately 94% occurring once. The sequencing here drew on peripheral blood, taken in the third trimester of pregnancy. The origin of the receptors is a female donor with multiple sclerosis, enrolled in a pregnancy study. The conserved cysteine and the conserved F or W are not part of the CDR3 here. A D gene is named only where the DNA matches it firmly.

D: TRBD2; V: TRBV5-5; CDR3: ASSRGLVQGYEQY
D: NA; V: TRBV14; CDR3: ASSQDRRSTDTQY
D: NA; V: TRBV14; CDR3: ASSQVPGHSEAF
D: TRBD1; V: TRBV28; CDR3: ASSFGQGGRGYT
D: TRBD2; V: TRBV10-3; CDR3: ATTRASGPNEQF
D: NA; V: TRBV4-2; CDR3: ASSQDTDSEAF
D: NA; V: TRBV28; CDR3: ASTLFRGSYEQY
D: TRBD1; V: TRBV29-1; CDR3: SVGGQGDGNEQF
D: NA; V: TRBV29-1; CDR3: SVGGGGNEKLF
D: NA; V: TRBV14; CDR3: ASSQEPGRHTDTQY
D: TRBD1; V: TRBV29-1; CDR3: SVATGQGPEKLF
D: NA; V: TRBV7-9; CDR3: ASRTSQETQY
D: NA; V: TRBV6-4; CDR3: ASSELGGISYNEQF
D: NA; V: TRBV6-6; CDR3: ASSYGVRVTNTEAF
D: NA; V: TRBV6-5; CDR3: ASTEGQLSGNTIY
D: TRBD1; V: TRBV28; CDR3: ASSQTGFWRETQY
D: NA; V: TRBV6-5; CDR3: ASRGGLGTEAF
D: TRBD2; V: TRBV9; CDR3: ASSRERPGLEYNEQF
D: TRBD2; V: TRBV18; CDR3: ASSPGTRHEQY
D: TRBD2; V: TRBV2; CDR3: ASSLLAERYNEQF
D: TRBD1; V: TRBV11-2; CDR3: ASSSGTGSTGELF
D: TRBD2; V: TRBV5-6; CDR3: ASSLASIAGGAYEQY
D: TRBD1; V: TRBV27; CDR3: ASSSPRQGVYT
D: NA; V: TRBV19; CDR3: ASSSNPLAKNTEAF
D: NA; V: TRBV16; CDR3: ASSLRQAANYGYT
D: NA; V: TRBV5-4; CDR3: ASSGEVYGYT
D: TRBD1; V: TRBV28; CDR3: ASSLWDRKGPEAF
D: NA; V: TRBV10-3; CDR3: AISDKGEGYYEQY
D: NA; V: TRBV28; CDR3: ASSLTGGAELD
D: NA; V: TRBV18; CDR3: ASSPLSNTEAF
D: NA; V: TRBV18; CDR3: ASSPGSGSIDTQY
D: NA; V: TRBV19; CDR3: ASSIVGSVSGELF
D: TRBD1; V: TRBV7-9; CDR3: ASSLAGTGYQPQH
D: TRBD2; V: TRBV19; CDR3: ASKPDSGSSYNEQF
D: TRBD2; V: TRBV5-1; CDR3: ASSLTWGFSGGNEQF
D: NA; V: TRBV28; CDR3: ASSYSRRGTEAF
D: TRBD2; V: TRBV11-1; CDR3: ASSLIGGSSYEQY
D: NA; V: TRBV7-9; CDR3: ASSFEGRTDTQY
D: NA; V: TRBV10-2; CDR3: ASQGIKTEAF
D: TRBD1; V: TRBV2; CDR3: ASSWDRGFWTQY
D: TRBD1; V: TRBV14; CDR3: ASSQIGTGNYEQY
D: TRBD1; V: TRBV6-5; CDR3: ASSYPRQGAWEQY
D: NA; V: TRBV6-5; CDR3: ASRVTVTSYEQY
D: NA; V: TRBV27; CDR3: ASSRTAGELF
D: NA; V: TRBV5-6; CDR3: ASSSRLLAKNIQY
D: NA; V: TRBV5-4; CDR3: ASSLGGGTDTQY
D: TRBD2; V: TRBV5-4; CDR3: ASSLASGKEQY
D: TRBD2; V: TRBV28; CDR3: ASSLRWERGLQY
D: NA; V: TRBV5-8; CDR3: ASSPRELGSYNEQF
D: NA; V: TRBV19; CDR3: ASRSREAKNIQY
D: NA; V: TRBV29-1; CDR3: SVRDGQETQY
D: TRBD1; V: TRBV19; CDR3: ASSTGITEAF
D: NA; V: TRBV5-1; CDR3: ASSFSPKTEAF
D: TRBD2; V: TRBV25-1; CDR3: ASQTSGTLGNEQF
D: NA; V: TRBV12-5; CDR3: ASGLVLWGGRDPYFEQF
D: TRBD2; V: TRBV10-1; CDR3: ASGGTSGRHLYNEQF
D: NA; V: TRBV5-6; CDR3: ASSLIAQGNYEQY
D: TRBD2; V: TRBV28; CDR3: ASTGLDSYEQY
D: NA; V: TRBV7-6; CDR3: ASSQAGTNYQETQY